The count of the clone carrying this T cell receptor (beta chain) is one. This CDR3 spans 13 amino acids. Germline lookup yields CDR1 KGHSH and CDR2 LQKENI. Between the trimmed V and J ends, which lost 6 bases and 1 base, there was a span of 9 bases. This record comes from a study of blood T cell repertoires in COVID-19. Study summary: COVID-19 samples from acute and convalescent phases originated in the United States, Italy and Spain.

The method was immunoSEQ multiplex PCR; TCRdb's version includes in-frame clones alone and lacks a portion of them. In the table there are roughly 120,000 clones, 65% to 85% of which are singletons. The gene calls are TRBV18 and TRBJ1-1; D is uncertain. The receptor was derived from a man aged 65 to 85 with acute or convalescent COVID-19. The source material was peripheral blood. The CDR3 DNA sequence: TGTGCCAGCTCCATCGACACGAACACTGAAGCTTTCTTT. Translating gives CASSIDTNTEAFF. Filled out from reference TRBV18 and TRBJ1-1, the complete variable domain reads NAGVMQNPRHLVRRRGQEARLRCSPMKGHSHVYWYRQLPEEGLKFMVYLQKENIIDESGMPKERFSAEFPKEGPSILRIQQVVRGDSAAYFCASSIDTNTEAFFGQGTRLTVV.